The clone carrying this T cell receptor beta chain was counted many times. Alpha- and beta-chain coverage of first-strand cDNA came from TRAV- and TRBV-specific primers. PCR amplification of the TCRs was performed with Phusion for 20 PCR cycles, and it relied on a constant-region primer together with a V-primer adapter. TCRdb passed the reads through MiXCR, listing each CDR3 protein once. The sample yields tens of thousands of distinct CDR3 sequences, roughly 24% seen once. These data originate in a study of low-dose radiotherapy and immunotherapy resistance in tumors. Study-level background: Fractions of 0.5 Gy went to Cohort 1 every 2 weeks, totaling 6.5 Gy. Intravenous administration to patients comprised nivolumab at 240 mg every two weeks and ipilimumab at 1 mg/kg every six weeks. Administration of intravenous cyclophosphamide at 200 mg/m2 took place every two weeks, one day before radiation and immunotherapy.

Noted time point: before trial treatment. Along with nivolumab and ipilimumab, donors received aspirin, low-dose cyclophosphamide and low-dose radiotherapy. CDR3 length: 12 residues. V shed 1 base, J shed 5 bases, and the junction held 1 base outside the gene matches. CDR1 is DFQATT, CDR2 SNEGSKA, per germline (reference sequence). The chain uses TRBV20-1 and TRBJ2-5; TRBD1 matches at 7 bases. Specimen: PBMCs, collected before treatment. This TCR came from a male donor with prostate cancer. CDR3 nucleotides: TGCAGTGCTAGAGTCAGGGGGGAGACCCAGTACTTC. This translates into CSARVRGETQYF.